This T cell receptor beta chain was identified in a study of CD8 T cells in Susac syndrome. About the study: Patients with Susac syndrome were therapy-naive, on corticosteroids, or on intravenous immunoglobulin alone at blood draw.

CDR3 size: 12 residues. Germline V gene sequence: CDR1 SGHTA, CDR2 FQGNSA. Trimming shortened V by 8 bases and J by 0 bases, and 7 bases separated the two germline ends. Only a few counts were recorded for this clonotype. Random-hexamer reverse transcription was applied to about 0.5 to 1 ug RNA. The amplification used immunoSEQ multiplex PCR on TCR beta CDR3; it spanned 54 Vbeta and 13 Jbeta. Each CDR3 protein gets one entry after TCRdb re-called the immunoSEQ multiplex PCR reads with MiXCR. The sample contains about 170,000 distinct CDR3 sequences, 95% to 97% of which appear only once. The sequence was collected from a human donor with Susac syndrome. The V and J genes are TRBV7-2 and TRBJ1-1; D unresolved. The sample was CD4+ T cells from PBMCs. CDR3 in amino acids: CASSTMNTEAFF. CDR3 in DNA: TGTGCCAGCTCGACGATGAACACTGAAGCTTTCTTT.